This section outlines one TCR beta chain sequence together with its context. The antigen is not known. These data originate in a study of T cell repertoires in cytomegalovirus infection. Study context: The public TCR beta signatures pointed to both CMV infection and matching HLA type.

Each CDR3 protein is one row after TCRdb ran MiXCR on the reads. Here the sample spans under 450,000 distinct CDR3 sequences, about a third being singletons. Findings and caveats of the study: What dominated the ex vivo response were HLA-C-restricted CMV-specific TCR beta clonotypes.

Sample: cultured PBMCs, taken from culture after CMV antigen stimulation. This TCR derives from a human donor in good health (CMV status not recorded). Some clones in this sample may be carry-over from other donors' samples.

The CDR3 spells CASRPGTAGTDTQYF. CDR3 DNA: TGTGCCAGCAGGCCTGGGACCGCGGGCACAGATACGCAGTATTTT. V is TRBV6-2 or TRBV6-3 and J is TRBJ2-3, with D possibly called TRBD1 or TRBD2 (5 bases each). Trimming cost V 6 bases and J 1 base, with 14 bases left between them. Germline V gene sequence: CDR1 MNHEY, CDR2 SVGEGT. The CDR3 has 15 amino acids.